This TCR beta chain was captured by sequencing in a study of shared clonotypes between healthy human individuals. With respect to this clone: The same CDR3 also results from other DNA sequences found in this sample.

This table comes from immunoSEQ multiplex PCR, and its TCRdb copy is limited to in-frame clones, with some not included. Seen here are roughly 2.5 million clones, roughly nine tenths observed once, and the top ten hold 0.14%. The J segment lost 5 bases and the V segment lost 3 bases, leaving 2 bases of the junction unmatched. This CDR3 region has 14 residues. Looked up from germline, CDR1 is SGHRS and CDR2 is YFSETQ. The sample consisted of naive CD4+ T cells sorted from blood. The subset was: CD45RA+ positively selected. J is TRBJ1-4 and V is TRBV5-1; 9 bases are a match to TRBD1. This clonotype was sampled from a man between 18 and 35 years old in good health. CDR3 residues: CASSSGTGNEKLFF. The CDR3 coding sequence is TGCGCCAGCAGCTCCGGGACAGGGAATGAAAAACTGTTTTTT.